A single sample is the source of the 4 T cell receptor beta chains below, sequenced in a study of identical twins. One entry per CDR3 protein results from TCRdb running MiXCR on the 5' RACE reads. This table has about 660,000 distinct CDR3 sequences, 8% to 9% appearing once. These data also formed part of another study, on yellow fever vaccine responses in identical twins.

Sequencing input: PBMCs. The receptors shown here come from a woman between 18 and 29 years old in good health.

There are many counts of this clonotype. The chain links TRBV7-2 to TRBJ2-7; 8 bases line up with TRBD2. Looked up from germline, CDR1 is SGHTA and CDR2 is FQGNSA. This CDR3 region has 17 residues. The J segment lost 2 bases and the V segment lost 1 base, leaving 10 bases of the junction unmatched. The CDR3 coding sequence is TGTGCCAGCAGCTTAGTTCCGGGGGGGGACGGTACCTACGAGCAGTACTTC. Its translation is CASSLVPGGDGTYEQYF.

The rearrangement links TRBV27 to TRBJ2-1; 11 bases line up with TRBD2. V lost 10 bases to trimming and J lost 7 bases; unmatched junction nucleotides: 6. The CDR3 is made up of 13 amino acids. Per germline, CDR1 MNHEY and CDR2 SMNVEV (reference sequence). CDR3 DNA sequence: TGTGCCACCGAGACTAGCGGGGATAATGAGCAGTTCTTC. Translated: CATETSGDNEQFF.

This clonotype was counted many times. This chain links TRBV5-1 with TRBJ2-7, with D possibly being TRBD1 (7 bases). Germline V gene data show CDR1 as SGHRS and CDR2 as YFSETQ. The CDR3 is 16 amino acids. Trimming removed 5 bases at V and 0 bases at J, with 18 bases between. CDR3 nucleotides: TGCGCCAGCAGGCACGCTTCGGGGGACAGCTCCTACGAGCAGTACTTC. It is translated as CASRHASGDSSYEQYF.

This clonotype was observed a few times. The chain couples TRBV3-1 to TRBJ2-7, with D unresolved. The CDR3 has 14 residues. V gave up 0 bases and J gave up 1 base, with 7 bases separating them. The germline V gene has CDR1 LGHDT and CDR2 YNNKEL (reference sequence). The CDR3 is CASSQDKISYEQYF. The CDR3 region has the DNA TGTGCCAGCAGCCAAGATAAGATTTCCTACGAGCAGTACTTC.